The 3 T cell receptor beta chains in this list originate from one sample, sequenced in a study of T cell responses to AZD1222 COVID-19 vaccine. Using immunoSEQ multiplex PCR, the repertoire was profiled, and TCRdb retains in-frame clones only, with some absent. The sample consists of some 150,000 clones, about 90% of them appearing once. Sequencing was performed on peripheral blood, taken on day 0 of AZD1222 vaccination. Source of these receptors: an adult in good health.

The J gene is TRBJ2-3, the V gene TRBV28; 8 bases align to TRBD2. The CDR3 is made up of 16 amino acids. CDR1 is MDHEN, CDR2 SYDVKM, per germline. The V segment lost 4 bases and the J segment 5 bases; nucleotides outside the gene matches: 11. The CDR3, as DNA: TGTGCCAGCAGTTCCCCCGGAGCGGGGGTGGAAGATACGCAGTATTTT. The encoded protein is CASSSPGAGVEDTQYF.

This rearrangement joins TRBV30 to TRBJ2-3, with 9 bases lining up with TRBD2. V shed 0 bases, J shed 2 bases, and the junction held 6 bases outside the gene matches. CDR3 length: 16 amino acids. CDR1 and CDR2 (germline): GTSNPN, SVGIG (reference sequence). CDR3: CAWSVRTSEITDTQYF. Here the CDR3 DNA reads TGTGCCTGGAGTGTTAGGACTAGCGAAATCACAGATACGCAGTATTTT.

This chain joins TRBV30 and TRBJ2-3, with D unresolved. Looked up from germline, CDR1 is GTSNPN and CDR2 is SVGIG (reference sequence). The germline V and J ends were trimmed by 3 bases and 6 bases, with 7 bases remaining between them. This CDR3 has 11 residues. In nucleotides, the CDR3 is TGTGCCTGGAGGGGGTGGGATACGCAGTATTTT. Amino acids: CAWRGWDTQYF.